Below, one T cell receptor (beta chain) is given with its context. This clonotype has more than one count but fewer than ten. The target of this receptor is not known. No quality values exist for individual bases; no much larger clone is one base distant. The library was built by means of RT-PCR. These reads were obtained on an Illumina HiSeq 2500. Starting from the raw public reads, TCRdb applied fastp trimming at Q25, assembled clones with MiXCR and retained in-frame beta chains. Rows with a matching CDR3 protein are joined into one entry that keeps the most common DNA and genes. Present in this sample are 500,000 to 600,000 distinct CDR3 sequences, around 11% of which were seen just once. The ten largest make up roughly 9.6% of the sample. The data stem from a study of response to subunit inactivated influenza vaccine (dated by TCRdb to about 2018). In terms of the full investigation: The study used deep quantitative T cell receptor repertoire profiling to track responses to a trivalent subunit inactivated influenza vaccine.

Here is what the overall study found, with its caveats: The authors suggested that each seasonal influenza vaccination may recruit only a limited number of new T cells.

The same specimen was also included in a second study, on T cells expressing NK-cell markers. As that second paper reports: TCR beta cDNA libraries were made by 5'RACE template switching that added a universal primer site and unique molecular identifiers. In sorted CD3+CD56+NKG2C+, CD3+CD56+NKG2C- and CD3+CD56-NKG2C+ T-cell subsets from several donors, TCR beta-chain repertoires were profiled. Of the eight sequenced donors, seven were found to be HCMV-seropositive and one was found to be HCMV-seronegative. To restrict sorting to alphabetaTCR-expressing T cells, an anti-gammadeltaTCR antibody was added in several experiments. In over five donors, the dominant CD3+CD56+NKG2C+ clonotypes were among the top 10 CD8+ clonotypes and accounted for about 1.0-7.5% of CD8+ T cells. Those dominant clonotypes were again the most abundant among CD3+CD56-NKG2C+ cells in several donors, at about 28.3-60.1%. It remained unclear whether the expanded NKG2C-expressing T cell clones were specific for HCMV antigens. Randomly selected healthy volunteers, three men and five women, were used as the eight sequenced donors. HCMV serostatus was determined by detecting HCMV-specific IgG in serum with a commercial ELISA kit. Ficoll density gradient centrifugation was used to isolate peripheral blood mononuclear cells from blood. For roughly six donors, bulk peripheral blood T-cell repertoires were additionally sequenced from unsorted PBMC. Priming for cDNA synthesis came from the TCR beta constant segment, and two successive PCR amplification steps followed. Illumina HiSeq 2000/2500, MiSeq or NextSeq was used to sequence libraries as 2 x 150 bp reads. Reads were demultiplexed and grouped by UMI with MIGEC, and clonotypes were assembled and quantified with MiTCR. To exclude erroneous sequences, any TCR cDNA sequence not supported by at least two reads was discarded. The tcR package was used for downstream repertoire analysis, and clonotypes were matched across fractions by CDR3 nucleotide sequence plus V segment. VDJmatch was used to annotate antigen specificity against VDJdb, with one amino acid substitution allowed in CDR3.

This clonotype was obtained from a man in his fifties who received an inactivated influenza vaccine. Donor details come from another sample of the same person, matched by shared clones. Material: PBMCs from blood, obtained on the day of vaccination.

The CDR3 loop reads CASSVESSPAPYEQYF. In nucleotides, the sequence is TGTGCCAGCAGCGTAGAATCTAGCCCGGCCCCCTACGAGCAGTACTTC. This chain joins TRBV9 to TRBJ2-7; the D gene is possibly TRBD2, with 5 bases matching. V was cut back by 0 bases and J by 2 bases, leaving a gap of 15 bases between them. The CDR3 runs 16 amino acids, cysteine and phenylalanine included. Left in the record is the CDR3 DNA by itself, 48 bases read in frame from the first base. Via the germline V gene, CDR1 is SGDLS and CDR2 YYNGEE.